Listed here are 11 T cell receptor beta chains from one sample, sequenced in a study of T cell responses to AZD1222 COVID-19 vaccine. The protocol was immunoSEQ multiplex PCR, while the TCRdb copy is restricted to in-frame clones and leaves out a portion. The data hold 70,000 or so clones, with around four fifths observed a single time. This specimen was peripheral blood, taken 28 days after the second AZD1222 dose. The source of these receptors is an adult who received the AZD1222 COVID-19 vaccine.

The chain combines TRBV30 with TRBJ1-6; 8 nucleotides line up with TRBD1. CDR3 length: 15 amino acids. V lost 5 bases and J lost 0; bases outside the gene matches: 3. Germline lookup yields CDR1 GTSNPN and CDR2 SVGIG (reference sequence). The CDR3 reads CAWGDRSSYNSPLHF. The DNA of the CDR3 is TGTGCCTGGGGGGACAGGAGCTCCTATAATTCACCCCTCCACTTT.

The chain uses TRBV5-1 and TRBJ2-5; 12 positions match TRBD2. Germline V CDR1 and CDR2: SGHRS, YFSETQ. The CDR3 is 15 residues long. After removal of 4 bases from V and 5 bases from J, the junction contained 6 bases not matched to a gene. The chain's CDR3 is CASSLGLAGKETQYF. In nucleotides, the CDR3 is TGCGCCAGCAGCCTAGGACTAGCGGGAAAGGAGACCCAGTACTTC. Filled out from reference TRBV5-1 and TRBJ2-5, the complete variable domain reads KAGVTQTPRYLIKTRGQQVTLSCSPISGHRSVSWYQQTPGQGLQFLFEYFSETQRNKGNFPGRFSGRQFSNSRSEMNVSTLELGDSALYLCASSLGLAGKETQYFGPGTRLLVL.

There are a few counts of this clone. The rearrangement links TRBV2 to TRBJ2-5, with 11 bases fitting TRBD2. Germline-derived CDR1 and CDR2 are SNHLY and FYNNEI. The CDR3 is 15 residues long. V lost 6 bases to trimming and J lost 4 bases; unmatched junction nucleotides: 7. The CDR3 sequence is CASRELAGAPETQYF. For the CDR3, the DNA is TGTGCCAGCAGAGAACTAGCGGGGGCTCCAGAGACCCAGTACTTC.

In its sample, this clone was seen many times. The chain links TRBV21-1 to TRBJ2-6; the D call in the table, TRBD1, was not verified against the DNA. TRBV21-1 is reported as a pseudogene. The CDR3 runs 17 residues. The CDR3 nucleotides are TGTGCCAGCCAACCGACGCAGGGGGCATCTGGGGCCAACGTCCTGACTTTC. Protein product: CASQPTQGASGANVLTF.

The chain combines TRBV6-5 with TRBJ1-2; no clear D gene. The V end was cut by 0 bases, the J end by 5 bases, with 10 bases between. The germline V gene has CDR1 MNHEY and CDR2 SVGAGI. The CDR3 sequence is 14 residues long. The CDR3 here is CASSYSGLRYGYTF. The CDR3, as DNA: TGTGCCAGCAGTTACTCTGGGTTACGTTATGGCTACACCTTC.

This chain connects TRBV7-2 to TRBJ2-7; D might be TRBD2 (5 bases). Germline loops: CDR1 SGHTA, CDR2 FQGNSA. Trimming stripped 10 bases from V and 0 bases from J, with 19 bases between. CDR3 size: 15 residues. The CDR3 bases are TGTGCCACCCGGAGGTCGGGGAAGGGCTCCTACGAGCAGTACTTC. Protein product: CATRRSGKGSYEQYF.

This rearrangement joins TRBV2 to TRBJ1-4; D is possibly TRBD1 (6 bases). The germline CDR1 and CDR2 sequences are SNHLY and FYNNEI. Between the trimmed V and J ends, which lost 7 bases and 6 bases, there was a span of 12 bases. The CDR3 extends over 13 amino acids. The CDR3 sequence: CASKARTDEKLFF. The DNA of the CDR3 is TGTGCCAGCAAAGCGAGGACAGATGAAAAACTGTTTTTT.

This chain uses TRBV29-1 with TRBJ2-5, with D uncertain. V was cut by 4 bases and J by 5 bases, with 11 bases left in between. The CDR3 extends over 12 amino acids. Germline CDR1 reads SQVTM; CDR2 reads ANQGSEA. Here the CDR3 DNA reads TGCAGCGTTGTGGTGTATGGGGAGACCCAGTACTTC. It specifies CSVVVYGETQYF.

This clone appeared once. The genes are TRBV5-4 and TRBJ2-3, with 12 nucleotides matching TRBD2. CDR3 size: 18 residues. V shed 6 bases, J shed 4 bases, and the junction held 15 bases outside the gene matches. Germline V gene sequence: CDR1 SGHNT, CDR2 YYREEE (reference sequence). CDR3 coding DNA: TGTGCCAGCACCCTTCCGGGACTAGCGGGTCTCTCGGCAGATACGCAGTATTTT. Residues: CASTLPGLAGLSADTQYF.

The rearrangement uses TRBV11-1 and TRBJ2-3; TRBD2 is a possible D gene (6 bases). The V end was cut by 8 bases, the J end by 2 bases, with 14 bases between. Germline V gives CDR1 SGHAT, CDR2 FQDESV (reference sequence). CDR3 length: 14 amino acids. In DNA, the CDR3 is TGTGCCAGCGGACGGAGGGGAAACACAGATACGCAGTATTTT. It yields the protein CASGRRGNTDTQYF.

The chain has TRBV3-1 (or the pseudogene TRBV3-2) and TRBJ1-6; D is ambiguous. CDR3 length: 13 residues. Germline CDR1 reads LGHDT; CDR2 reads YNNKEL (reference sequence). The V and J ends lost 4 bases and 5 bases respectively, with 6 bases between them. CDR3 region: CASSRFDNSPLHF. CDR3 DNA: TGTGCCAGCAGCCGGTTTGATAATTCACCCCTCCACTTT.